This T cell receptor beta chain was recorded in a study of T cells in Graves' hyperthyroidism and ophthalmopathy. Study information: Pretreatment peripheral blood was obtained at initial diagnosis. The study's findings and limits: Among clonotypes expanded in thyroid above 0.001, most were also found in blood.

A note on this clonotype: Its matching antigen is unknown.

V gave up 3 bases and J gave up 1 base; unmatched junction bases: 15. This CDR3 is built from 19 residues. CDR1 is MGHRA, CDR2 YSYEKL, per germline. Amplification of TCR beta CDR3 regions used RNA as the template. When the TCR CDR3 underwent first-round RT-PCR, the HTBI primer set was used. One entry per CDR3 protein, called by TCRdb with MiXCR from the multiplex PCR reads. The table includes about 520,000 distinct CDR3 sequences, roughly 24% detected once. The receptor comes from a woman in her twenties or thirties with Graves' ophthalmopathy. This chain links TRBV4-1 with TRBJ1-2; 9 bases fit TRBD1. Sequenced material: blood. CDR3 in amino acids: CASSQIFRDREQFNYGYTF. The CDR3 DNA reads TGCGCCAGCAGCCAGATATTCCGGGACAGGGAGCAATTTAACTATGGCTACACCTTC.